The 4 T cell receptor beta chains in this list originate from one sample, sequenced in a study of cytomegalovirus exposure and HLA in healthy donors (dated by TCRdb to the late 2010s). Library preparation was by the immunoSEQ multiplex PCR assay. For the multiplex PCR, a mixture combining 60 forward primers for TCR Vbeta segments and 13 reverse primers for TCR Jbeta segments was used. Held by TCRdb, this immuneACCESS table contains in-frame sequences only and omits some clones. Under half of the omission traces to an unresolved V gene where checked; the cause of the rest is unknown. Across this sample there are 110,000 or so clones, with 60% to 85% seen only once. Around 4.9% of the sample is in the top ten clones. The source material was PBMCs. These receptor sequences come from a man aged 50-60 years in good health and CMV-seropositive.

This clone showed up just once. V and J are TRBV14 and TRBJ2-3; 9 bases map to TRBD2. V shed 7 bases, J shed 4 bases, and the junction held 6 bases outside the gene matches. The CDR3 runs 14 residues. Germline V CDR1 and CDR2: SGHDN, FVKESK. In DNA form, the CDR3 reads TGTGCCAGCACGCGGGGGGGAAGGGCAGATACGCAGTATTTT. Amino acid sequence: CASTRGGRADTQYF.

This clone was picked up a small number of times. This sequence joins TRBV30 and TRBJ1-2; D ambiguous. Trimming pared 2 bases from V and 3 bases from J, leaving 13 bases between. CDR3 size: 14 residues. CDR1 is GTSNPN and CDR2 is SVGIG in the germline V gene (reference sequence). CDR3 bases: TGTGCCTGGAGTCGGACCGGGGTAGACTATGGCTACACCTTC. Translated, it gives CAWSRTGVDYGYTF.

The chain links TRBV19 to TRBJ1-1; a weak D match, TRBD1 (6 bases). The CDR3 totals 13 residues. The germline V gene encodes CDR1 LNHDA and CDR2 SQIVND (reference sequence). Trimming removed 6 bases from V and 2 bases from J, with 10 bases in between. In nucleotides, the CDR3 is TGTGCCAGTAGCAGACAGGTTAACACTGAAGCTTTCTTT. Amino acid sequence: CASSRQVNTEAFF.

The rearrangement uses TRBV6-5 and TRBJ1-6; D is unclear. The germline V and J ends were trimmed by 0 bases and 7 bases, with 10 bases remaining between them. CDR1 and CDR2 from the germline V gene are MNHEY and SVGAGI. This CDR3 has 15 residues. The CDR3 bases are TGTGCCAGCAGTTACTCGCGCGATACCAATTCACCCCTCCACTTT. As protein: CASSYSRDTNSPLHF.